These 25 T cell receptor beta chains were sequenced from one sample in a study of cytomegalovirus exposure and HLA in healthy donors. Primers: 60 Vbeta forward and 13 Jbeta reverse. The data were produced by immunoSEQ multiplex PCR, yet TCRdb's version contains in-frame clones alone and is incomplete. The sample contains around 150,000 clones, more than 70% of which appear only once. The sample was PBMCs. The receptor source for this set is a middle-aged woman in good health and CMV-seropositive.

The chain couples TRBV19 to TRBJ2-5; D might be TRBD1 (5 bases). Germline V lookup: CDR1 LNHDA, CDR2 SQIVND (reference sequence). The CDR3 runs 16 residues. Trimming removed 1 base at V and 0 bases at J, with 12 bases between. The CDR3 DNA follows: TGTGCCAGTAGTATAGGACAGACAAGGTACCAAGAGACCCAGTACTTC. Residues: CASSIGQTRYQETQYF.

The genes are TRBV21-1 and TRBJ1-1. TRBV21-1 is an annotated pseudogene. This CDR3 is 12 amino acids long. CDR3 nucleotides: TGTGCCAGCAGCAAAGACGGGAGAAGGGCTTTCTTT. Protein: CASSKDGRRAFF.

The CDR3 sequence is CASSLVLAGADTQYF. The CDR3 DNA reads as TGTGCCAGCAGCTTGGTCCTAGCGGGAGCAGATACGCAGTATTTT. V usage is TRBV5-6 and J usage is TRBJ2-3; 10 bases fit TRBD2. The CDR3 length is 15 residues. V was clipped by 0 bases and J by 4 bases; unmatched bases: 2. The germline V gene has CDR1 SGHDT and CDR2 YYEEEE. The whole variable domain, filled in from reference TRBV5-6 and TRBJ2-3, reads DAGVTQSPTHLIKTRGQQVTLRCSPKSGHDTVSWYQQALGQGPQFIFQYYEEEERQRGNFPDRFSGHQFPNYSSELNVNALLLGDSALYLCASSLVLAGADTQYFGPGTRLTVL.

This clone was counted once. The CDR3: CASRDRQGRVDEQYF. In nucleotides, the CDR3 is TGCGCCAGCAGGGATAGACAGGGACGCGTCGACGAGCAGTACTTC. The chain is built from TRBV10-1 and TRBJ2-7; 7 positions agree with TRBD1. After removal of 6 bases from V and 5 bases from J, the junction contained 13 bases not matched to a gene. CDR3 size: 15 residues. Germline V gene data show CDR1 as WNHNN and CDR2 as SYGVQD (reference sequence).

V and J are TRBV2 and TRBJ1-2; D is uncertain. The CDR3 contains 11 residues. The V gene's germline CDR1 is SNHLY and CDR2 FYNNEI. The V end was cut by 3 bases, the J end by 4 bases, with 3 bases between. The CDR3 DNA reads TGTGCCAGCAGTGACAGCTATGGCTACACCTTC. Its translation: CASSDSYGYTF.

This clone was detected once. The chain recombines TRBV5-1 with TRBJ2-7, with TRBD2 identical over 9 bases. This CDR3 is built from 15 residues. J gave up 3 bases and V 0 bases, and 4 bases lay outside the gene matches. Per germline, CDR1 SGHRS and CDR2 YFSETQ. This CDR3 is CASSLGAGGVYEQYF. CDR3 sequence (DNA): TGCGCCAGCAGCTTGGGTGCGGGAGGGGTCTACGAGCAGTACTTC. The variable domain in full, with the rest retrieved from reference TRBV5-1 and TRBJ2-7, is KAGVTQTPRYLIKTRGQQVTLSCSPISGHRSVSWYQQTPGQGLQFLFEYFSETQRNKGNFPGRFSGRQFSNSRSEMNVSTLELGDSALYLCASSLGAGGVYEQYFGPGTRLTVT.

This clone was found a few times. The chain carries TRBV28 and TRBJ2-5, with D possibly TRBD2 on 6 matching bases. V lost 4 bases and J 5 bases, leaving 14 bases between the germline ends. The CDR3 spans 14 residues. From germline, CDR1 is MDHEN and CDR2 SYDVKM. The CDR3 DNA reads TGTGCCAGCAGTTCCCCGGGGCTAGCGGAGACCCAGTACTTC. It encodes CASSSPGLAETQYF.

The chain couples TRBV10-2 to TRBJ2-5, with 8 bases lining up with TRBD2. In germline, CDR1 is WSHSY, CDR2 SAAADI. The CDR3 is made up of 17 amino acids. V dropped 4 bases and J dropped 5; count of bases not matched to a gene: 15. The CDR3 DNA sequence: TGCGCCAGCAGTGGCGAGGCGGGGGGACTGAAGGTCGAGACCCAGTACTTC. It yields the protein CASSGEAGGLKVETQYF.

The chain recombines TRBV19 with TRBJ2-1; 9 bases are shared with TRBD2. The CDR3 length is 14 residues. Trimming removed 6 bases from V and 5 bases from J; junction bases left unmatched: 5. Germline CDR1 is LNHDA and CDR2 is SQIVND (reference sequence). The CDR3 coding sequence is TGTGCCAGTAGCGGCGGGAGGGCCAACAATGAGCAGTTCTTC. Its protein product is CASSGGRANNEQFF.

This clone showed up just once. The V and J genes are TRBV14 and TRBJ2-5; D possibly corresponds to TRBD1 (5 bases). The closer fit of TRBJ2-7 to the DNA end suggests the J call may be wrong. Looked up from germline, CDR1 is SGHDN and CDR2 is FVKESK. This CDR3 region has 14 residues. The CDR3 loop reads CASSLAVQGSEQYF. The CDR3 coding sequence is TGTGCCAGCAGCCTAGCTGTCCAGGGAAGCGAGCAGTACTTC.

The chain joins TRBV10-3 to TRBJ2-5, with 8 bases identical to TRBD1. The CDR3 covers 13 residues. V lost 8 bases to trimming and J lost 5 bases; unmatched junction nucleotides: 7. In germline, CDR1 is ENHRY, CDR2 SYGVKD. CDR3 residues: CAIDPGTGETQYF. CDR3 in DNA: TGTGCCATCGACCCCGGGACAGGCGAGACCCAGTACTTC.

This clone came up once. The chain uses TRBV19 and TRBJ2-1; the D gene is possibly TRBD2 (6 bases). CDR3 length equals 16 residues. The germline CDR1 and CDR2 sequences are LNHDA and SQIVND (reference sequence). V was cut by 8 bases and J by 5 bases, with 22 bases left in between. The CDR3 reads CASDDPFRDSDNEQFF. The CDR3 DNA is TGTGCCAGTGACGACCCGTTCCGGGACTCTGACAATGAGCAGTTCTTC.

This chain connects TRBV6-5 to TRBJ2-5; no clear D. Germline CDR1 is MNHEY and CDR2 is SVGAGI. The CDR3 runs 15 residues. Trimming removed 6 bases from V and 5 bases from J, with 19 bases in between. CDR3 sequence (DNA): TGTGCCAGCAGCAGACCCTCTAGAATTGCCGAGACCCAGTACTTC. Protein: CASSRPSRIAETQYF.

The chain couples TRBV28 to TRBJ1-1, with D perhaps matching TRBD1 (6 bases). This CDR3 comprises 15 residues. V dropped 7 bases and J dropped 6 bases, with 21 bases sitting between them. Germline V gene data show CDR1 as MDHEN and CDR2 as SYDVKM. The CDR3 here is CASTLIPHRASEAFF. DNA of the CDR3: TGTGCCAGCACCCTAATCCCCCACAGGGCCTCTGAAGCTTTCTTT.

Notes on this clone: This sample also contains other DNA sequences that code for the same CDR3. The gene calls are TRBV7-2 and TRBJ2-1; TRBD2 aligns across 8 bases. With 1 base clipped from V and 0 bases from J, the junction kept 2 bases outside the gene matches. The CDR3 contains 16 residues. Germline V gene lookup returns CDR1 SGHTA and CDR2 FQGNSA. Written as DNA, the CDR3 is TGTGCCAGCAGCTTAGGCAGCGGGAGCTCCTACAATGAGCAGTTCTTC. Its protein is CASSLGSGSSYNEQFF.

The CDR3 sequence is CASSLPRGGAGHTDTQYF. CDR3 coding DNA: TGTGCCAGCAGCCTCCCTAGGGGGGGCGCGGGGCACACAGATACGCAGTATTTT. The chain has TRBV5-4 and TRBJ2-3; weak D call: TRBD2 (7 bases). The CDR3 is 18 amino acids. Germline CDR1 and CDR2: SGHNT and YYREEE (reference sequence). V was pared by 4 bases and J by 2 bases, with 23 bases between.

The chain carries TRBV5-4 and TRBJ2-3; 15 bases are a match to TRBD2. Germline CDR1 SGHNT, CDR2 YYREEE (reference sequence). V shed 4 bases, J shed 6 bases, and the junction held 9 bases outside the gene matches. This CDR3 has 17 residues. In DNA, the CDR3 is TGTGCCAGCAGCCCCCCACCGGGACTAGCGGGAGGTGATACGCAGTATTTT. It yields the protein CASSPPPGLAGGDTQYF. The variable domain in full, with the rest retrieved from reference TRBV5-4 and TRBJ2-3, is ETGVTQSPTHLIKTRGQQVTLRCSSQSGHNTVSWYQQALGQGPQFIFQYYREEENGRGNFPPRFSGLQFPNYSSELNVNALELDDSALYLCASSPPPGLAGGDTQYFGPGTRLTVL.

V usage is TRBV5-3 and J usage is TRBJ1-2; D gene uncertain. TRBV5-3 is an ORF; its function is uncertain. Trimming left V 8 bases short and J 1 base short, with 9 bases between. This CDR3 comprises 12 residues. CDR3 coding DNA: TGTGCCAGCGACGGAGGTAACTATGGCTACACCTTC. It translates to CASDGGNYGYTF.

V gene TRBV6-4 combines with J gene TRBJ2-3, with D unclear. Between the trimmed V and J ends, which lost 3 bases and 9 bases, there was a span of 10 bases. Germline CDR1 reads MRHNA; CDR2 reads SNTAGT. This CDR3 comprises 12 residues. The CDR3 nucleotides are TGTGCCAGCAGTGATCAACGGGTGACGCAGTATTTT. This gives the protein CASSDQRVTQYF.

The CDR3 nucleotides read TGTGCCTGGAACGGTTTGAGTACCTCTGAAGCTTTCTTT. It codes for CAWNGLSTSEAFF. The chain employs TRBV30 and TRBJ1-1; D uncertain. CDR1 is GTSNPN and CDR2 is SVGIG in the germline V gene (reference sequence). V dropped 4 bases and J dropped 6 bases, with 15 bases sitting between them. The CDR3 is 13 residues long.

In this sample, this clone turned up once. The germline gene is not matched at one end of the junction; a read error may be the cause. The rearrangement links TRBV7-9 to TRBJ2-1; 8 nucleotides agree with TRBD2. The germline gives CDR1 SEHNR, CDR2 FQNEAQ (reference sequence). The CDR3 sequence is 17 residues long. The CDR3 protein is CSSSSSGRGGSYNEQFF. In DNA, the CDR3 is TGTTCCAGCAGCTCTTCCGGGAGGGGTGGCTCCTACAATGAGCAGTTCTTC.

The V and J genes are TRBV29-1 and TRBJ2-7; TRBD1 might be the D (5 bases). Germline V lookup: CDR1 SQVTM, CDR2 ANQGSEA. V gave up 4 bases and J gave up 1 base, with 11 bases separating them. This CDR3 contains 13 residues. The DNA of the CDR3 is TGCAGCGTTGCTCAGGGCCTATCCTACGAGCAGTACTTC. This translates into CSVAQGLSYEQYF.

The chain carries TRBV7-2 and TRBJ2-3; TRBD1 matches 8 bases. The V gene's germline CDR1 is SGHTA and CDR2 FQGNSA. The CDR3 sequence is 15 residues long. V dropped 2 bases and J dropped 3; count of bases not matched to a gene: 4. The CDR3 bases are TGTGCCAGCAGCTTAACCAGGGGGCAAACAGATACGCAGTATTTT. Its translation: CASSLTRGQTDTQYF.

There are a few counts of this clone. The V gene is TRBV7-2, the J gene TRBJ2-3; D is undetermined. Germline V gene sequence: CDR1 SGHTA, CDR2 FQGNSA. The CDR3 sequence is 16 residues long. V lost 2 bases to trimming and J lost 4 bases, with 16 bases between them. CDR3 amino acids: CASSLNLAVGADTQYF. The CDR3 DNA reads as TGTGCCAGCAGCTTAAATCTTGCGGTTGGCGCAGATACGCAGTATTTT. The variable domain in full, completed from reference TRBV7-2 and TRBJ2-3, reads GAGVSQSPSNKVTEKGKDVELRCDPISGHTALYWYRQSLGQGLEFLIYFQGNSAPDKSGLPSDRFSAERTGGSVSTLTIQRTQQEDSAVYLCASSLNLAVGADTQYFGPGTRLTVL.

This clone was observed a handful of times. The CDR3 here is CASSLGTGGYGYTF. The CDR3 coding sequence is TGTGCCAGCAGCTTAGGGACAGGGGGCTATGGCTACACCTTC. The chain recombines TRBV11-3 with TRBJ1-2; 10 bases match TRBD1. This CDR3 is built from 14 residues. The junction had 0 bases not matched to a gene; V was cut back by 1 base and J by 4 bases. Germline assignment: CDR1 SGHNT and CDR2 YENEEA.